Shown below are 8 T cell receptor beta chains from a single sample sequenced in a study of T cells after yellow fever vaccination. TCRdb re-called the 5' RACE reads with MiXCR, one entry per CDR3 protein. The table lists about 68,000 distinct CDR3 sequences, 6.5% of them singletons. The sample here was CD8+ T cells sorted from PBMCs, taken roughly 47 days after the first yellow fever vaccination. These receptors all stem from a man between 18 and 29 years old who received the YFV17D yellow fever vaccine.

This clonotype was seen many times. The CDR3 DNA is TGTGCCAGCAGCCAAGGACCTTCAGGGTTCATTCAGTACTTC. This translates into CASSQGPSGFIQYF. V and J are TRBV14 and TRBJ2-4; D is perhaps TRBD1 (5 bases). The V end lost 1 base, the J end lost 9 bases, and 13 bases lay between the germline ends. CDR1 and CDR2 from the germline V gene are SGHDN and FVKESK. The CDR3 consists of 14 residues.

The CDR3, as DNA: TGTGCCAGCAGCTTGACTCCTACCTACGAGCAGTACGTC. Translated, it gives CASSLTPTYEQYV. The V call is TRBV5-4, the J call TRBJ2-7; no firm D call. The ends were cut back, 1 base at V and 2 bases at J, with 7 bases in the middle. Germline V gives CDR1 SGHNT, CDR2 YYREEE (reference sequence). The CDR3 loop spans 13 amino acids.

This clonotype was picked up many times. The V and J genes are TRBV6-2 or TRBV6-3 and TRBJ2-3; TRBD2 might be the D (6 bases). This CDR3 contains 15 residues. V shed 7 bases and J shed 2 bases, with 16 bases lying between them. The germline gives CDR1 MNHEY, CDR2 SVGEGT. CDR3 sequence: CASTRTTSPTDTQYF. For the CDR3, the DNA is TGTGCCAGCACTCGGACTACATCACCCACAGATACGCAGTATTTT.

This clonotype has more than one count but fewer than ten. The rearrangement uses TRBV12-3 or TRBV12-4 and TRBJ2-7, with 11 bases fitting TRBD1. This CDR3 is built from 15 residues. The V gene end was trimmed by 4 bases and the J gene end by 2 bases; junction bases not matched to a gene: 4. This CDR3 reads CASSSPGQGAYEQYF. CDR3 sequence (DNA): TGTGCCAGCAGTTCGCCGGGACAGGGGGCCTACGAGCAGTACTTC.

Ten or more counts support this clonotype. This chain connects TRBV15 to TRBJ2-7; D call uncertain. Germline V gene lookup returns CDR1 LNHNV and CDR2 YYDKDF (reference sequence). V was trimmed by 0 bases and J by 2 bases, leaving 8 bases between them. The CDR3 has 14 residues. In DNA form, the CDR3 reads TGTGCCACCAGCAGAGATTCGTTAACCTACGAGCAGTACTTC. Translating it yields CATSRDSLTYEQYF.

The chain has TRBV27 and TRBJ2-2; TRBD1 aligns across 7 bases. The V gene end was trimmed by 5 bases and the J gene end by 0 bases; junction bases not matched to a gene: 6. Germline V CDR1 and CDR2: MNHEY, SMNVEV (reference sequence). The CDR3 covers 16 residues. The DNA for the CDR3 is TGTGCCAGCAGTCCATGGGACAGCGCGAACACCGGGGAGCTGTTTTTT. Amino acids: CASSPWDSANTGELFF.

This clonotype was observed many times. V and J are TRBV4-2 and TRBJ1-2; D remains unclear. V was pared by 0 bases and J by 6 bases, with 17 bases between. This CDR3 is 16 amino acids long. In germline, CDR1 is LGHNA, CDR2 YNFKEQ. The CDR3 here is CASSQESHSSYNGYTF. The CDR3 nucleotides are TGTGCCAGCAGCCAAGAGTCCCACAGTTCCTACAATGGCTACACCTTC.

There are a few counts of this clonotype. The chain links TRBV25-1 to TRBJ2-1, with D perhaps assigned TRBD1 or TRBD2 (5 bases each). Germline-derived CDR1 and CDR2 are MGHDK and SYGVNS. V lost 7 bases and J 2 bases, leaving 12 bases between the germline ends. The CDR3 contains 14 residues. Written as DNA, the CDR3 is TGTGCCAGCACTGGGACCCTTCCCTACAATGAGCAGTTCTTC. Protein: CASTGTLPYNEQFF.